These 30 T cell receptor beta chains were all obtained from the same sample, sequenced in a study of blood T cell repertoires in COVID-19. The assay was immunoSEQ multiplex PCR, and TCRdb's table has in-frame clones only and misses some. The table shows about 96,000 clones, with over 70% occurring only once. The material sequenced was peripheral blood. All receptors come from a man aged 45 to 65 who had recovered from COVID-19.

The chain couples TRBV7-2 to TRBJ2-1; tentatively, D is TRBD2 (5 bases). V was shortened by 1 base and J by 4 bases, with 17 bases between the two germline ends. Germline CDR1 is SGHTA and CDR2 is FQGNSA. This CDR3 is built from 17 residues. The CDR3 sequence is CASSLVWVNGGYNEQFF. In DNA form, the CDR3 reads TGTGCCAGCAGCTTAGTTTGGGTGAACGGAGGATACAATGAGCAGTTCTTC.

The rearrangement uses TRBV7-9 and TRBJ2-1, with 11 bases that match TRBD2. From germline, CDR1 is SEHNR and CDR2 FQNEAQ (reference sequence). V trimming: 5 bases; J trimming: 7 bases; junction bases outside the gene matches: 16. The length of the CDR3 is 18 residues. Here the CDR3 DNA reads TGTGCCAGCAGCCCAGGGCATCTAGCGGGAGGTACGGGTAATGAGCAGTTCTTC. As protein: CASSPGHLAGGTGNEQFF.

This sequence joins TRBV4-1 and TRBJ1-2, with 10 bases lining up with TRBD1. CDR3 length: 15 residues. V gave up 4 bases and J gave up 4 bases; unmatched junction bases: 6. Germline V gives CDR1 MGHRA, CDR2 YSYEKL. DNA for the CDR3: TGCGCCAGCAGCCCCGACAGGGGGCAGGTCTATGGCTACACCTTC. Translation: CASSPDRGQVYGYTF.

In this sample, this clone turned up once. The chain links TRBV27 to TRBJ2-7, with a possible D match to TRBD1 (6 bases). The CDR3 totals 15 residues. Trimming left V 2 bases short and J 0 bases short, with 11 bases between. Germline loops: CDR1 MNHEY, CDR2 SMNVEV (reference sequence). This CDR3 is CASSLRPGVSYEQYF. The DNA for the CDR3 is TGTGCCAGCAGTTTACGCCCAGGGGTCTCCTACGAGCAGTACTTC.

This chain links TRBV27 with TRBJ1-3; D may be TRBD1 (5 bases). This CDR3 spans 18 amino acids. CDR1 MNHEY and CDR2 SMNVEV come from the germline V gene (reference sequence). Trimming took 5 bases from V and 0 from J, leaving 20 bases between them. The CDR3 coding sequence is TGTGCCAGCAGTCCCCGGTACGGGGGAGGAGGCTCTGGAAACACCATATATTTT. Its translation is CASSPRYGGGGSGNTIYF.

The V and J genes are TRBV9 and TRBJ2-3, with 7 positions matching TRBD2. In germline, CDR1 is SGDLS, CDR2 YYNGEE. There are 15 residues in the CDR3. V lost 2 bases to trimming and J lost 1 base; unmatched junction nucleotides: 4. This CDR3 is CASSVGGIRTDTQYF. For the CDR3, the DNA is TGTGCCAGCAGCGTCGGGGGGATACGCACAGATACGCAGTATTTT.

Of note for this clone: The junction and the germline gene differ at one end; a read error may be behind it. This CDR3 is CASSKDRDYEQYF. Written as DNA, the CDR3 is TGTGCTAGCAGCAAGGACAGGGATTACGAGCAGTACTTC. J is TRBJ2-7 and V is TRBV7-7, with 8 bases that match TRBD1. The CDR3 is 13 amino acids. The germline V gene has CDR1 SSHAT and CDR2 FNYEAQ (reference sequence).

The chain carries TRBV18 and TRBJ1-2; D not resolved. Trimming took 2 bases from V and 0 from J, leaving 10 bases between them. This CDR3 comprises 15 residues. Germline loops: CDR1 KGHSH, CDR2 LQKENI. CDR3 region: CASSPTQAANYGYTF. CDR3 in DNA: TGTGCCAGCTCACCAACCCAGGCAGCTAACTATGGCTACACCTTC.

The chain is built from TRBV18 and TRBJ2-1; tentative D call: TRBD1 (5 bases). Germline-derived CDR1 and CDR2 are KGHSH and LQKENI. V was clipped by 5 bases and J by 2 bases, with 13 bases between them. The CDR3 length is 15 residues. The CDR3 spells CASSYDRPPYNEQFF. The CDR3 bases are TGTGCCAGCTCATACGACAGACCCCCCTACAATGAGCAGTTCTTC.

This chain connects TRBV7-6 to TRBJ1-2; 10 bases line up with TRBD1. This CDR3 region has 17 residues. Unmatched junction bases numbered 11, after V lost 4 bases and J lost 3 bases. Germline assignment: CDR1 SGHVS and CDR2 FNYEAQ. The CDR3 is CASSSQGRDRGDYGYTF. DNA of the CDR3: TGTGCCAGCAGCTCCCAGGGACGGGACAGGGGAGACTATGGCTACACCTTC.

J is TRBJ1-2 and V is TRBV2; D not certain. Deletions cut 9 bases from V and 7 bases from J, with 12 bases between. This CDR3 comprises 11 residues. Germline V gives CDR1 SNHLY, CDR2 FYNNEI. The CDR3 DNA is TGTGCCAGTGCCGATGAGGGTGGCTACACCTTC. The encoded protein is CASADEGGYTF.

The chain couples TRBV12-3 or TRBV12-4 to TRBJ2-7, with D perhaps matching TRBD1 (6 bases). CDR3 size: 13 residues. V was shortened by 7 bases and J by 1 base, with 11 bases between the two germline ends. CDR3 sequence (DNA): TGTGCCAGCACCCAGGACAGTTCCTACGAGCAGTACTTC. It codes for CASTQDSSYEQYF.

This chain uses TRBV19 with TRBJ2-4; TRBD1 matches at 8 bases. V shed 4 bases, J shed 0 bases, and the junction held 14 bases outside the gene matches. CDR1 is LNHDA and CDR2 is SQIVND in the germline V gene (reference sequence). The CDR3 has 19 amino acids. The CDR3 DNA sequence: TGTGCCAGTAGTAGAGACAGGGGAGCGGAACAAATAGCCAAAAACATTCAGTACTTC. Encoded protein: CASSRDRGAEQIAKNIQYF.

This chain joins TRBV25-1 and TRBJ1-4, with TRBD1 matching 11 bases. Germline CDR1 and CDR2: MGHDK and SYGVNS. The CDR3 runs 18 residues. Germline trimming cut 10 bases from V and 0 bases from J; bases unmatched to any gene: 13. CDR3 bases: TGTGCCACCCACCAGGTTCCGGGACAGGGGGCAACTAATGAAAAACTGTTTTTT. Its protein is CATHQVPGQGATNEKLFF.

CDR3 nucleotides: TGTGCCAGCAAACCGGGACTAGCGAGCTTTGAGCAGTATTTT. This encodes CASKPGLASFEQYF. The rearrangement uses TRBV28 and TRBJ2-3, with 10 bases matching TRBD2. The V segment lost 7 bases and the J segment 11 bases; nucleotides outside the gene matches: 12. The CDR3 totals 14 residues. CDR1 is MDHEN and CDR2 is SYDVKM in the germline V gene.

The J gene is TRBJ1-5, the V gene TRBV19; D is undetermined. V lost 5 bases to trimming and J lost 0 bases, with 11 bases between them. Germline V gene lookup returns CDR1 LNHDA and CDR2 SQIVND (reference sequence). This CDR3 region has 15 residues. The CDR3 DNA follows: TGTGCCAGTAGTCCCACTTTTCCTAGCAATCAGCCCCAGCATTTT. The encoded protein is CASSPTFPSNQPQHF.

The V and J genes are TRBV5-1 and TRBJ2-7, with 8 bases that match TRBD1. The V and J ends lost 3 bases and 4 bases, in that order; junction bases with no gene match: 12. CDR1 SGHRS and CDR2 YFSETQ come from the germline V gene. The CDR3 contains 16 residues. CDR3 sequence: CASSWGQGAGLYEQYF. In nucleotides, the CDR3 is TGCGCCAGCAGCTGGGGTCAGGGGGCCGGTCTTTACGAGCAGTACTTC.

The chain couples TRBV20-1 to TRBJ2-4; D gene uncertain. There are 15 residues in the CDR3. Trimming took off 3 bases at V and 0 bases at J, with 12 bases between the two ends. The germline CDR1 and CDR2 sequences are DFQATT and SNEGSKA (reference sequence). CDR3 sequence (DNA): TGCAGTGCTAGTCTAGTGTTACTAGCCAAAAACATTCAGTACTTC. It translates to CSASLVLLAKNIQYF.

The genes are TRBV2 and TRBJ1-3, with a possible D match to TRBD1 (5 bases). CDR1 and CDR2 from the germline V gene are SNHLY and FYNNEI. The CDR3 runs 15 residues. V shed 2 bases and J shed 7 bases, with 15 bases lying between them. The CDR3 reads CASSEKGEDWNTIYF. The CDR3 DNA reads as TGTGCCAGCAGTGAAAAAGGGGAGGACTGGAACACCATATATTTT. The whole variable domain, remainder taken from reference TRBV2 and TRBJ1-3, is EPEVTQTPSHQVTQMGQEVILRCVPISNHLYFYWYRQILGQKVEFLVSFYNNEISEKSEIFDDQFSVERPDGSNFTLKIRSTKLEDSAMYFCASSEKGEDWNTIYFGEGSWLTVV.

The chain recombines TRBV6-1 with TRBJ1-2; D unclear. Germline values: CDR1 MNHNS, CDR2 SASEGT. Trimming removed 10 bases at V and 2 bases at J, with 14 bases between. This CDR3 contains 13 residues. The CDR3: CAIRQGVNYGYTF. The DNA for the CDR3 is TGTGCCATCCGCCAAGGAGTCAACTATGGCTACACCTTC.

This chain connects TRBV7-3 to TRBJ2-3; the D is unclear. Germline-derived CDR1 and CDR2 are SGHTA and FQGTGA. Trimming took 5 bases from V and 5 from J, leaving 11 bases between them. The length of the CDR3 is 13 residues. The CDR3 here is CASSLSGLDTQYF. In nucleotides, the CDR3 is TGTGCCAGCAGCCTCTCTGGGCTAGATACGCAGTATTTT.

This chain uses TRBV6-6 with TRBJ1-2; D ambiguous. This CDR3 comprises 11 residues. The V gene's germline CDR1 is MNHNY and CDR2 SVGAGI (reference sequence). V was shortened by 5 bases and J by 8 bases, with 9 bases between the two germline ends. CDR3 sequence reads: CASSGGQGYTF. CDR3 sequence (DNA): TGTGCCAGCAGTGGAGGGCAAGGCTACACCTTC.

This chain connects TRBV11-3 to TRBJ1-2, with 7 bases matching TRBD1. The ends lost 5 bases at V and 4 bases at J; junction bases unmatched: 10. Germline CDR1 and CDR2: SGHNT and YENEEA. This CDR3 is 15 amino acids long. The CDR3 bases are TGTGCCAGCAGCCCTAGGGGACAGCCAGGCTATGGCTACACCTTC. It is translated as CASSPRGQPGYGYTF.

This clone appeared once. The CDR3 loop reads CASSPSGTGIYEQYF. CDR3 coding DNA: TGTGCCAGTAGTCCCTCCGGGACAGGGATCTACGAGCAGTACTTC. V is TRBV19 and J is TRBJ2-7, with TRBD1 matching 9 bases. The germline V gene has CDR1 LNHDA and CDR2 SQIVND (reference sequence). J gave up 3 bases and V 5 bases, and 8 bases lay outside the gene matches. The CDR3 is 15 amino acids.

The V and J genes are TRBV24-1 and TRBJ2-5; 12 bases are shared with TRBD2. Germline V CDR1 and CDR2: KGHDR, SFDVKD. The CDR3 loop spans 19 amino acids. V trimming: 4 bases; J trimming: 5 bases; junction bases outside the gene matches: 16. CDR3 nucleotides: TGTGCCACCAGTGACCCCGGACTAGCGGGACCCTCCACCGGGGAGACCCAGTACTTC. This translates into CATSDPGLAGPSTGETQYF.

As DNA, the CDR3 is TGCGCCAGCAGCTTGTCGGGAGACCGGATCAATGAGCAGTTCTTC. Translating it yields CASSLSGDRINEQFF. The gene calls are TRBV5-1 and TRBJ2-1, with D possibly being TRBD2 (6 bases). From germline, CDR1 is SGHRS and CDR2 YFSETQ. There are 15 residues in the CDR3. The V and J ends lost 1 base and 6 bases respectively, with 14 bases between them.

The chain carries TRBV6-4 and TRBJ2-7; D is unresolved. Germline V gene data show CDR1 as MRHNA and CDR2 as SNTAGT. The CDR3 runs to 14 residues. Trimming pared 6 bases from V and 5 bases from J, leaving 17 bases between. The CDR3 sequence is CASSAVFPTDEQYF. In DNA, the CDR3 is TGTGCCAGCAGCGCCGTTTTTCCTACTGACGAGCAGTACTTC.

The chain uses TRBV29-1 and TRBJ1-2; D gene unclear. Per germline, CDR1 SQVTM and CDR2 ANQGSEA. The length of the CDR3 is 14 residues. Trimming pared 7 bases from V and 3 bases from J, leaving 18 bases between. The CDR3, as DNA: TGCAGCGCAGAGGAGCGGGATCTTTACTATGGCTACACCTTC. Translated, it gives CSAEERDLYYGYTF.

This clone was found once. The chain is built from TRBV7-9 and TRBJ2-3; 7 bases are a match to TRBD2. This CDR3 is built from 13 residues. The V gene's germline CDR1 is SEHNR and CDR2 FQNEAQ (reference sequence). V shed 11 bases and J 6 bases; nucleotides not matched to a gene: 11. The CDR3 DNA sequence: TGTGCCTTCGGGGCGGGAGAAATGGATACGCAGTATTTT. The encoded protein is CAFGAGEMDTQYF.

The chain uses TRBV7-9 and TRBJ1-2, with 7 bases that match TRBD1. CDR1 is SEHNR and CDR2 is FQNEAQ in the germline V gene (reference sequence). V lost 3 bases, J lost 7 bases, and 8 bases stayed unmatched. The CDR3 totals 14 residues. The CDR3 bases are TGTGCCAGCAGCTTCGGACAGGTCGTTCGTGGCTACACCTTC. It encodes CASSFGQVVRGYTF.